This T cell receptor (beta chain) was retrieved from a study of blood T cell repertoires in COVID-19. With 6 bases removed from V and 9 bases from J, the gap between germline ends came to 21 bases. Germline V CDR1 and CDR2: LGHDT, YNNKEL (reference sequence). The CDR3 runs to 14 residues. TCRdb's copy holds only in-frame clones and misses some; the assay was immunoSEQ multiplex PCR. Of 350,000 to 450,000 clones listed, 75% to 90% are singletons. This clonotype was obtained from a woman between 18 and 29 years old with acute or convalescent COVID-19. V and J are TRBV3-1 (or the pseudogene TRBV3-2) and TRBJ2-7; maybe TRBD2 (5 bases). Sequenced input: peripheral blood. The CDR3 nucleotides read TGTGCCAGCAGTAACAGAGAAAGTACCAGCGGGCAGTACTTC. Protein product: CASSNRESTSGQYF.